The subject of this entry is one T cell receptor (beta chain). This receptor's antigen is unknown. Base-call qualities are not available, and no considerably larger clone is one nucleotide away. Donors were healthy HIV-negative adults with no recently reported acute infections or vaccinations. Every donor was a Caucasian adult living in Nashville, Tennessee, USA. For unsorted samples, tens of millions of PBMCs were counted and genomic DNA was extracted with the QIAamp DNA Blood Mini kit. Blood was collected by leukapheresis, and PBMCs were isolated by Ficoll-Histopaque density gradient centrifugation and then cryopreserved in liquid nitrogen vapor phase. Using the deep immunoSEQ assay, TCR CDR3 regions were amplified from genomic DNA by multiplex PCR. Extracted genomic DNA from each cell subset was spread evenly across all wells of several immunoSEQ 96-well plates, with each plate serving as a replicate. For unsorted PBMC, about 270 ng of genomic DNA, equivalent to around 30,000 T cell genomes, went into each replicate PCR. Genomic DNA from unsorted PBMC was sequenced over ten immunoSEQ deep assay plates. The purified libraries were quantified using a Qubit 3.0 fluorometer, sized with a Bioanalyzer 2100, and then quantified again using the KAPA Library Quantification kit. Each immunoSEQ 96-well plate was sequenced on its own single-read 150-cycle Illumina NextSeq 550 flow cell. The published analysis was carried out like this. Because only junctional sequences without quality scores were contained in the immunoSEQ output, filtering matching that applied to full-length reads could not be performed. To assign V/J genes and CDR3, sequences were annotated using PyIR, a Python wrapper for IgBLAST v1.9, with IMGT germline references. Reads with weak V/J assignments (E-value above 1e-6), missing CDR3, stop codons, out-of-frame junctions, or ambiguous translated residues were removed. V3J clonotypes were defined by identical inferred V gene, J gene, and CDR3 amino acid sequence. The percentage overlap between two repertoires was calculated by dividing the number of shared unique clonotypes by the size of the smaller repertoire. Repertoire richness was assessed with RTK rarefaction, the Chao1 estimator, and Recon v2.1 estimates of unobserved clonotypes. What TCRdb holds here is the immuneACCESS table cut down to in-frame rearrangements. Part of the clones is not present; checked against another copy, under half of the missing clones reflect an unresolved V gene, and the others are unexplained. That table gives V, J and clone size, and the DNA gave D and trimming. The sample data list 500,000 to 650,000 clones, and 70% to 80% of these were observed just once. The ten largest clones capture approximately 12% of the sample.

The record originates from a study of shared clonotypes between healthy human individuals (dated by TCRdb to about 2020). Broadly, across the study: The cohort included a few men and a couple of women between 18 and 49 years of age. To estimate repertoire size and how much clonotype sharing occurs between individuals, the study deeply sequenced the blood TCR repertoires of 5 or 6 healthy adults. To increase sequencing depth and limit assay-specific biases, TCR repertoire library preparation and sequencing were carried out by different laboratories using diverse techniques. Between about 0.94 and 8.9 billion PBMCs per donor were obtained by leukapheresis. Study-wide conclusions, independent of this receptor: Sampling was limited to blood, and TCR repertoires in tissue likely differ from TCR repertoires in blood. The small number of donors limited the genetic and exposure-history diversity represented. Based on pairwise subsampling, the degree of clonotype sharing among donors was expected to be affected by sequencing depth.

The germline V gene supplies CDR1 LGHNA and CDR2 YNFKEQ. Deletion took 0 bases off V and 2 bases off J, with a span of 11 bases between the germline ends. Including cysteine and phenylalanine, the CDR3 has 16 amino acids. Left in the record is the CDR3 DNA by itself, 48 bases read in frame from the first base. The chain employs TRBV4-2 and TRBJ2-1; no D segment can be confidently identified. The sequence was collected from a middle-aged woman in good health. Some clones in this sample may be carry-over from other donors' samples. Input material: PBMCs. The DNA reads as follows: TGTGCCAGCAGCCAAGAACGCCCCCGTCCCTACAATGAGCAGTTCTTC. It codes for CASSQERPRPYNEQFF.